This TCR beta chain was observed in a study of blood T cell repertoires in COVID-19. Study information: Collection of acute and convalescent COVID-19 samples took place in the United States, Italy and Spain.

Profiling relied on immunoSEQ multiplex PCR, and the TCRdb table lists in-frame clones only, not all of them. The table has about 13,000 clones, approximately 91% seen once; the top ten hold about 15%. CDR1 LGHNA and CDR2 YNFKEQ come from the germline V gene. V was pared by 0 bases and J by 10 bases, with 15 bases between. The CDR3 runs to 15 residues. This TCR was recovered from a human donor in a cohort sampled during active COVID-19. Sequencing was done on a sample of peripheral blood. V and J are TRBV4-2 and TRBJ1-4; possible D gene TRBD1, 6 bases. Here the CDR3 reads CASSQDFGRGGKLFF. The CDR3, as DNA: TGTGCCAGCAGCCAAGATTTCGGAAGAGGGGGAAAACTGTTTTTT.